This TCR beta chain derives from a study of post-analysis software for immune sequencing data. Study as a whole: Both relapsing-remitting and secondary progressive multiple sclerosis featured among the disease courses, as did progressive-relapsing multiple sclerosis.

Turning to this clonotype: The antigen is not known.

Study results and caveats: Higher frequency in patients than in controls was seen for about 5 TRBV segments, with TRBV5-6, TRBV5-1 and TRBV20-1 among them. The normalized Chao1 diversity of multiple sclerosis patients was significantly lower than that of controls. Samples made in the same batch grouped tightly together by F measure.

Each TCR beta cDNA library carried unique molecular identifiers. T cells numbering roughly 0.95 to 10 million gave rise to around 500,000 cDNA molecules. Each CDR3 protein gets one entry after TCRdb re-called the PCR reads with MiXCR. Among fewer than 850,000 distinct CDR3 sequences, 25% to 30% were seen once, and the ten largest hold approximately 0.6%. This CDR3 comprises 16 residues. Looked up from germline, CDR1 is SGDLS and CDR2 is YYNGEE. The sequence came from a girl aged 5 to 17 with multiple sclerosis. Sequencing was performed on blood. The chain links TRBV9 to TRBJ2-1, with TRBD1 as a possible D gene (7 bases). The DNA end is more similar to TRBJ2-7, so the J call may be wrong. The DNA of the CDR3 is TGTGCCAGCAGCGTCGGAGGAGGGGGCTCCTACAATGAGCAGTACTTC. Protein product: CASSVGGGGSYNEQYF.